What follows are 9 T cell receptor beta chains derived from one specimen sequenced in a study of CD8 T cells in ankylosing spondylitis. Whole-study results and caveats: Characteristic, it appeared, of ankylosing spondylitis blood was a TCR beta motif of about eight highly homologous variants.

For these receptors, no antigen is known. Via MiXCR, TCRdb re-called the 5' RACE reads, giving one row per CDR3 protein. The profile shows roughly 700,000 distinct CDR3 sequences, under 20% of them singletons. Sequencing was carried out using blood, either unsorted or a sorted T cell fraction (not recorded which). The receptors were gathered from a male donor with ankylosing spondylitis.

This clonotype appeared a few times. V gene TRBV5-1 combines with J gene TRBJ2-1, with unresolved D. There are 14 residues in the CDR3. The germline V gene encodes CDR1 SGHRS and CDR2 YFSETQ. V gave up 0 bases and J gave up 10 bases, with 14 bases separating them. This CDR3 reads CASSLESGLMEQFF. The CDR3 nucleotides are TGCGCCAGCAGCTTGGAATCAGGTTTGATGGAGCAGTTCTTC.

This clonotype was counted ten times or more. The genes are TRBV6-5 and TRBJ2-7, with D perhaps TRBD2 (5 bases). The CDR3 consists of 13 residues. The germline CDR1 and CDR2 sequences are MNHEY and SVGAGI. V shed 0 bases and J shed 5 bases, with 8 bases lying between them. This CDR3 reads CASSYSNGDEQYF. The CDR3, as DNA: TGTGCCAGCAGTTACTCGAACGGGGACGAGCAGTACTTC.

This clonotype showed up many times. The CDR3 is CASSPGTGGRYNEQFF. In DNA, the CDR3 is TGTGCCAGCAGCCCAGGGACAGGGGGTCGGTACAATGAGCAGTTCTTC. The chain carries TRBV5-6 and TRBJ2-1, with 11 positions matching TRBD1. The J segment lost 4 bases and the V segment lost 4 bases, leaving 7 bases of the junction unmatched. This CDR3 is 16 amino acids long. The germline V gene has CDR1 SGHDT and CDR2 YYEEEE. Using reference TRBV5-6 and TRBJ2-1 for the parts outside the CDR3, the full variable domain is DAGVTQSPTHLIKTRGQQVTLRCSPKSGHDTVSWYQQALGQGPQFIFQYYEEEERQRGNFPDRFSGHQFPNYSSELNVNALLLGDSALYLCASSPGTGGRYNEQFFGPGTRLTVL.

The sample holds a few counts of this clonotype. The chain uses TRBV10-3 and TRBJ2-7, with 8 bases matching TRBD1. The length of the CDR3 is 14 residues. With 6 bases clipped from V and 0 bases from J, the junction kept 4 bases outside the gene matches. The germline gives CDR1 ENHRY, CDR2 SYGVKD. CDR3 coding DNA: TGTGCCATCAGGGGGGACAGGAGCTCCTACGAGCAGTACTTC. Protein: CAIRGDRSSYEQYF.

V usage is TRBV12-3 or TRBV12-4 and J usage is TRBJ2-1, with D perhaps matching TRBD2 (7 bases). Trimming shortened V by 6 bases and J by 9 bases, and 15 bases separated the two germline ends. CDR3 length: 13 residues. CDR3 region: CASSKGGVGEQFF. CDR3 coding DNA: TGTGCCAGCAGCAAGGGGGGGGTCGGTGAGCAGTTCTTC.

This clonotype was counted at least ten times. This chain uses TRBV24-1 with TRBJ1-5, with TRBD1 as a possible D gene (6 bases). Germline CDR1 is KGHDR and CDR2 is SFDVKD. Trimming took off 3 bases at V and 7 bases at J, with 15 bases between the two ends. The CDR3 is 15 residues long. The CDR3 sequence is CATSDLAGGPQPQHF. The CDR3 coding sequence is TGTGCCACCAGTGATCTGGCGGGGGGGCCCCAGCCCCAGCATTTT.

In this sample, this clonotype turned up a few times. The chain combines TRBV13 with TRBJ2-7; 12 positions match TRBD2. Germline trimming cut 4 bases from V and 3 bases from J; bases unmatched to any gene: 4. Germline loops: CDR1 PRHDT, CDR2 FYEKMQ (reference sequence). The CDR3 runs to 15 residues. The CDR3 protein is CASSSRGLAGYEQYF. DNA of the CDR3: TGTGCCAGCAGCTCCAGGGGACTAGCGGGCTACGAGCAGTACTTC. Full variable domain (remainder filled in from reference TRBV13 and TRBJ2-7): AAGVIQSPRHLIKEKRETATLKCYPIPRHDTVYWYQQGPGQDPQFLISFYEKMQSDKGSIPDRFSAQQFSDYHSELNMSSLELGDSALYFCASSSRGLAGYEQYFGPGTRLTVT.

The chain has TRBV5-1 and TRBJ1-5; TRBD1 is a possible D gene (5 bases). V was pared by 4 bases and J by 4 bases, with 15 bases between. Germline values: CDR1 SGHRS, CDR2 YFSETQ. The CDR3 loop spans 15 amino acids. The CDR3 nucleotides read TGCGCCAGCAGCAAGGGGACGGGTAGTAATCAGCCCCAGCATTTT. Its protein is CASSKGTGSNQPQHF. Complete variable domain (other parts from reference TRBV5-1 and TRBJ1-5): KAGVTQTPRYLIKTRGQQVTLSCSPISGHRSVSWYQQTPGQGLQFLFEYFSETQRNKGNFPGRFSGRQFSNSRSEMNVSTLELGDSALYLCASSKGTGSNQPQHFGDGTRLSIL.

The V and J genes are TRBV2 and TRBJ2-7; the match to TRBD2 covers 12 bases. The CDR3 loop spans 14 amino acids. From germline, CDR1 is SNHLY and CDR2 FYNNEI. V was clipped by 7 bases and J by 3 bases; unmatched bases: 4. The CDR3 sequence: CASTLGLAGYEQYF. The CDR3 nucleotides are TGTGCCAGCACCTTGGGACTAGCGGGCTACGAGCAGTACTTC.